This T cell receptor (beta chain) was recovered during a study of shared clonotypes between healthy human individuals. At the deep level, the assay was run. Using 200 ng DNA, tens of thousands of T cell genomes, the sorted-subset replicate PCRs were run. The table came from immunoSEQ multiplex PCR; TCRdb's copy has only in-frame clones and leaves some out. The sample holds 1.4 million to 1.5 million clones, roughly 96% seen once. As for this clone: Antigen: not known.

The study, taken as a whole, reports: The study found lower generation probabilities in non-shared clonotypes than in those shared by all four donors. Represented diversity, genetic and exposure-history alike, was limited by few donors.

The germline V gene has CDR1 SGHVS and CDR2 FNYEAQ. The V and J ends lost 5 bases and 4 bases respectively, with 14 bases between them. The CDR3 sequence is 14 residues long. The TCR sequence derives from a young man in good health. The sequenced material came from naive CD4+ T cells sorted from blood. This sample's subset: CD45RA+ positively selected. V is TRBV7-6 and J is TRBJ2-5; tentative D call: TRBD1 (5 bases). The CDR3 sequence: CASSPTPQGETQYF. The CDR3, as DNA: TGTGCCAGCAGCCCCACGCCCCAGGGAGAGACCCAGTACTTC. The full variable domain, with the rest looked up from reference TRBV7-6 and TRBJ2-5, is GAGVSQSPRYKVTKRGQDVALRCDPISGHVSLYWYRQALGQGPEFLTYFNYEAQQDKSGLPNDRFSAERPEGSISTLTIQRTEQRDSAMYRCASSPTPQGETQYFGPGTRLLVL.